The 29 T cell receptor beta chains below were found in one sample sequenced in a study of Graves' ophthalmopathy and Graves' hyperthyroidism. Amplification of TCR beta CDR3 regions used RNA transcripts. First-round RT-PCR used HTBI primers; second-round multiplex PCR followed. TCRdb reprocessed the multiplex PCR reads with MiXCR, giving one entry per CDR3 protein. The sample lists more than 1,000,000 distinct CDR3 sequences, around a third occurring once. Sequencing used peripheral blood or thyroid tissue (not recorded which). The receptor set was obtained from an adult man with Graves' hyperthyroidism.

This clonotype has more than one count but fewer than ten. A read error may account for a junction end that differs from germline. The CDR3 reads CSVEAGQGGSCEQYF. Here the CDR3 DNA reads TGCAGCGTTGAAGCGGGACAGGGGGGATCCTGCGAGCAGTACTTC. The chain links TRBV29-1 to TRBJ2-7, with 11 bases matching TRBD1. Germline lookup yields CDR1 SQVTM and CDR2 ANQGSEA. The CDR3 has 15 amino acids.

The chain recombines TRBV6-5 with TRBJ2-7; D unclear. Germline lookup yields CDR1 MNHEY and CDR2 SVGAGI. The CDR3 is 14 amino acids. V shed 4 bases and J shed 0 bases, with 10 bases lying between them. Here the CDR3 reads CASSCPVPSYEQYF. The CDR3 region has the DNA TGTGCCAGCAGTTGCCCGGTACCCTCCTACGAGCAGTACTTC.

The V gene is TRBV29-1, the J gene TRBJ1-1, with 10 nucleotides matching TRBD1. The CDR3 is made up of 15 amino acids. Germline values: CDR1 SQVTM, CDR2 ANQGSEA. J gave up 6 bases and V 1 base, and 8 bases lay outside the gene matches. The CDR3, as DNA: TGCAGCGTTGAAGTGCCGGACAGGGGGGTCGCTGAAGCTTTCTTT. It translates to CSVEVPDRGVAEAFF.

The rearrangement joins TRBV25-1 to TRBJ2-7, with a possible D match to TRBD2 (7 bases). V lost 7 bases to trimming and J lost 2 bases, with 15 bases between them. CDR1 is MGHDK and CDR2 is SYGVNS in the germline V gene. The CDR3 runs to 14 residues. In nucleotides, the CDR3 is TGTGCCAGCACTACAGGGAGGGGAGCCTACGAGCAGTACTTC. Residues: CASTTGRGAYEQYF.

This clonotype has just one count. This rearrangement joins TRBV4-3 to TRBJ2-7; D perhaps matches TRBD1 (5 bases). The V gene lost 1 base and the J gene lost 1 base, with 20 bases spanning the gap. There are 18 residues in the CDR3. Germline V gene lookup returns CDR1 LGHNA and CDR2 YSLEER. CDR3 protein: CASSQGQRTNRKSYEQYF. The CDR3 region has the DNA TGCGCCAGCAGCCAAGGACAGAGAACAAACCGAAAATCCTACGAGCAGTACTTC.

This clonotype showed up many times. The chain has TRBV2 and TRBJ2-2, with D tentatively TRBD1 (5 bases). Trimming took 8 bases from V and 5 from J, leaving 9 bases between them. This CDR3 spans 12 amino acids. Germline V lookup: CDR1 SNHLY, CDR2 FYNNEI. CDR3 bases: TGTGCCAGCCACAGGCGGACCGGGGAGCTGTTTTTT. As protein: CASHRRTGELFF.

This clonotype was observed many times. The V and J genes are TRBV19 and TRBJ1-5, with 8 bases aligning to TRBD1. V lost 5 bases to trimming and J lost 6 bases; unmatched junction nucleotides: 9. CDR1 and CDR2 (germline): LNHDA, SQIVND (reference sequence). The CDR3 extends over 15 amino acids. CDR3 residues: CASSGLAGGGQPQHF. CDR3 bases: TGTGCCAGTAGTGGGTTGGCAGGGGGCGGTCAGCCCCAGCATTTT.

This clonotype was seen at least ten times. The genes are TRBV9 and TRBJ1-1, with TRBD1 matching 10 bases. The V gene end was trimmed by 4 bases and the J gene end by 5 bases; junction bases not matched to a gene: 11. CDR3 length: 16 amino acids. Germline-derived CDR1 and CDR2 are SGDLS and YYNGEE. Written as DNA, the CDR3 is TGTGCCAGCAGCCCCCGAGGAGGGACAGGGGATACTGAAGCTTTCTTT. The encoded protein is CASSPRGGTGDTEAFF.

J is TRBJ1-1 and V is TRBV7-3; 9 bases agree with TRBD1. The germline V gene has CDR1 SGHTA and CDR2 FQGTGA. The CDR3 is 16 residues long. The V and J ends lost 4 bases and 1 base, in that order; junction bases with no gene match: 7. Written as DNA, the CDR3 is TGTGCCAGCAGCTATGGGACAGGGAAAAGGAACACTGAAGCTTTCTTT. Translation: CASSYGTGKRNTEAFF.

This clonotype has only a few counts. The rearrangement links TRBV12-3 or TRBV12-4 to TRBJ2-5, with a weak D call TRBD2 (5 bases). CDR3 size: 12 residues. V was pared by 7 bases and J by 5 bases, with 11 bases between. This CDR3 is CASTAGLETQYF. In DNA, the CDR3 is TGTGCCAGCACGGCGGGCCTTGAGACCCAGTACTTC.

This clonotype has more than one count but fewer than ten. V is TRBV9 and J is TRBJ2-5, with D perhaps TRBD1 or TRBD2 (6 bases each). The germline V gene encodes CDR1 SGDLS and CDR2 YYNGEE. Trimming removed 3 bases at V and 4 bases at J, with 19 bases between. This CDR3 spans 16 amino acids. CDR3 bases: TGTGCCAGCAGCGCGACAGGTAGAGGACTAATAGAGACCCAGTACTTC. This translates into CASSATGRGLIETQYF.

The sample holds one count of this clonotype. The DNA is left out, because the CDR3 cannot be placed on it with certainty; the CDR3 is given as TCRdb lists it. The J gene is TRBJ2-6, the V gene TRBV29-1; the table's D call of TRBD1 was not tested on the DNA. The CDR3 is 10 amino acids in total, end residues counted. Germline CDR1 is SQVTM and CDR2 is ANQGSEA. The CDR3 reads CSVGTGISTF.

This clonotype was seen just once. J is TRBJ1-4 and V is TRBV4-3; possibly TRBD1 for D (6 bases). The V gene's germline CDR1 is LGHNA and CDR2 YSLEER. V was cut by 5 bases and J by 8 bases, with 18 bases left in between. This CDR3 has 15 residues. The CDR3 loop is CASSKGDTPGEKLFF. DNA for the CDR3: TGCGCCAGCAGCAAAGGGGACACCCCTGGGGAAAAACTGTTTTTT.

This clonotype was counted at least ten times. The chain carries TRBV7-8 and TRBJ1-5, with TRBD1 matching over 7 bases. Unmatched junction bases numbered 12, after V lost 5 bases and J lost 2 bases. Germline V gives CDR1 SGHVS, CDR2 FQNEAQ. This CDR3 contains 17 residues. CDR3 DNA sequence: TGTGCCAGCAGCCAGGGGGTCCGGGGCTGGGGCAATCAGCCCCAGCATTTT. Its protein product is CASSQGVRGWGNQPQHF.

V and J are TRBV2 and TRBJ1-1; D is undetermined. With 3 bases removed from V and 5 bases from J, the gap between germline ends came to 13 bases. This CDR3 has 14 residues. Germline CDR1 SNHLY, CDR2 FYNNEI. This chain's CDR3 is CASSEIRGTTEAFF. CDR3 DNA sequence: TGTGCCAGCAGTGAGATTCGGGGAACTACTGAAGCTTTCTTT.

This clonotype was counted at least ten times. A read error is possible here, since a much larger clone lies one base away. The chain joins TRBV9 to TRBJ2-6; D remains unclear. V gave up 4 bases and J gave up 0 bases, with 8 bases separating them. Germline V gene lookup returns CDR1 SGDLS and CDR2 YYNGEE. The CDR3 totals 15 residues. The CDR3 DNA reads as TGTGCCAGCAGCCTACTCACCTCTGGGGCCAACGTCCTGACTTTC. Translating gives CASSLLTSGANVLTF. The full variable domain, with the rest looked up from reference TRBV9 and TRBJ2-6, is DSGVTQTPKHLITATGQRVTLRCSPRSGDLSVYWYQQSLDQGLQFLIQYYNGEERAKGNILERFSAQQFPDLHSELNLSSLELGDSALYFCASSLLTSGANVLTFGAGSRLTVL.

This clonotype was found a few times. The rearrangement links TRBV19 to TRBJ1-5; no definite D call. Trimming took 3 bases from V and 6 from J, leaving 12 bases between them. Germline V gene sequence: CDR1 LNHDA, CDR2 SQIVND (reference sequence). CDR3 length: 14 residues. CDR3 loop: CASSIEARFQPQHF. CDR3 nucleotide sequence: TGTGCCAGTAGTATTGAAGCCAGATTTCAGCCCCAGCATTTT.

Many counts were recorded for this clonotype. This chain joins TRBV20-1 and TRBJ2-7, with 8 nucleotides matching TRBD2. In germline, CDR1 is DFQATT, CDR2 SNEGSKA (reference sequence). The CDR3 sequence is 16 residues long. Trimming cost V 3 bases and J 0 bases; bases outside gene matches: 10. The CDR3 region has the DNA TGCAGTGCTAGTGGGACCCTAGCGGGTGTCTCCTACGAGCAGTACTTC. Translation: CSASGTLAGVSYEQYF.

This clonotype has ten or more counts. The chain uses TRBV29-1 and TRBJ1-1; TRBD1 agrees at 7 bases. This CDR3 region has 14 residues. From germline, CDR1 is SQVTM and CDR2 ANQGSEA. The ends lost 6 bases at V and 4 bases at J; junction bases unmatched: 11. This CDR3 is CSVDQDRRATEAFF. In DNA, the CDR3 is TGCAGCGTAGACCAGGACAGGAGGGCCACTGAAGCTTTCTTT.

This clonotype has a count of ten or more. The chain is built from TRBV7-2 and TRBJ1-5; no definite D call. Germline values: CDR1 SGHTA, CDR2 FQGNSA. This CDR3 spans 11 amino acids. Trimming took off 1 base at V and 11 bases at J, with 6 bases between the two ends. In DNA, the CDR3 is TGTGCCAGCAGCTTAGGGGTGGCCCAGCATTTT. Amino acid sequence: CASSLGVAQHF.

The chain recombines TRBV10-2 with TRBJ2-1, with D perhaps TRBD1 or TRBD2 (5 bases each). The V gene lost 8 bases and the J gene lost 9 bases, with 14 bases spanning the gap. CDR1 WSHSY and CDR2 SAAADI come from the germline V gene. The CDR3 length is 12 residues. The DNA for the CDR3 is TGCGCCAGCGGGGACCCTACTAGTGAGCAGTTCTTC. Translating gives CASGDPTSEQFF.

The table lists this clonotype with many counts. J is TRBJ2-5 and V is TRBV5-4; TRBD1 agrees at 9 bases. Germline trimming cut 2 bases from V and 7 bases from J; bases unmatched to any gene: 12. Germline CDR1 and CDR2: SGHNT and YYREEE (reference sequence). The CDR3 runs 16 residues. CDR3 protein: CASSFSLRDREGTQYF. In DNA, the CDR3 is TGTGCCAGCAGCTTTAGCCTCCGGGACAGGGAGGGGACCCAGTACTTC.

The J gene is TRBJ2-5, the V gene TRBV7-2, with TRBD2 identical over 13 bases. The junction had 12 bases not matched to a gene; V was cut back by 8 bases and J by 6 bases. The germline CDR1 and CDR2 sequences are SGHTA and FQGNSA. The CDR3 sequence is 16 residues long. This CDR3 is CASGPRTSGSRKTQYF. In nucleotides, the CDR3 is TGTGCCAGCGGCCCCCGGACTAGCGGGAGTCGGAAGACCCAGTACTTC.

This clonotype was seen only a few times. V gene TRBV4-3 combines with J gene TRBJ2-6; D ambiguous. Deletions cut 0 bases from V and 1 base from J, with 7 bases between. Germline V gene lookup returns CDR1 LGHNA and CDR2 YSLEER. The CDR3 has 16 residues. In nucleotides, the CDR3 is TGCGCCAGCAGCCAAGAAGCAGGTTCTGGGGCCAACGTCCTGACTTTC. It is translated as CASSQEAGSGANVLTF.

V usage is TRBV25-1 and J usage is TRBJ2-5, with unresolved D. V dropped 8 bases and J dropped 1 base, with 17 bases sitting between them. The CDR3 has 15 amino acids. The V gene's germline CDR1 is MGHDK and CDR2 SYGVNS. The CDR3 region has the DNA TGTGCCAGCCAACAAATCCCGGCAGTCCAAGAGACCCAGTACTTC. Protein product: CASQQIPAVQETQYF.

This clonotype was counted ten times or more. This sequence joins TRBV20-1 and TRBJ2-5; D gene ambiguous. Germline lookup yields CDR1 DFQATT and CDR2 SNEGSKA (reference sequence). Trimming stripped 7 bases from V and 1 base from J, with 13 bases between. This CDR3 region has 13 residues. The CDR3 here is CSVISTTQETQYF. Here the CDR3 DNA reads TGCAGTGTTATATCTACGACCCAAGAGACCCAGTACTTC.

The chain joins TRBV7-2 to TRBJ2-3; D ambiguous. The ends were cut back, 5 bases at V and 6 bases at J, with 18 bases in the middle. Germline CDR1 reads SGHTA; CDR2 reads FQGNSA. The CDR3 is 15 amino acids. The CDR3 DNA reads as TGTGCCAGCAGCCCCCCCTGGGCTGGGTCCGATACGCAGTATTTT. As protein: CASSPPWAGSDTQYF.

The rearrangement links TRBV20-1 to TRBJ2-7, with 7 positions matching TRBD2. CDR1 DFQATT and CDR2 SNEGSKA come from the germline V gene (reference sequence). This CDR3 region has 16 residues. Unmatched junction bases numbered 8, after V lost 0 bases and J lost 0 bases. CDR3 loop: CSARDGRRESSYEQYF. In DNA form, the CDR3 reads TGCAGTGCTAGAGATGGAAGGCGGGAGAGCTCCTACGAGCAGTACTTC.

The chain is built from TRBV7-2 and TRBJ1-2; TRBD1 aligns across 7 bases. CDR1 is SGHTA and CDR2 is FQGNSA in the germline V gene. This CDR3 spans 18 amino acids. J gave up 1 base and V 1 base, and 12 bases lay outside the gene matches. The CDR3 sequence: CASSLVWRTGDLNYGYTF. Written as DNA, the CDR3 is TGTGCCAGCAGCTTAGTGTGGAGGACAGGAGACCTTAACTATGGCTACACCTTC.